This T cell receptor beta chain was sequenced in a study of cytomegalovirus exposure and HLA in healthy donors. The overall study: Falling in the Caucasian-associated ancestry cluster were 81% of under 450 genotyped donors.

With 60 Vbeta and 13 Jbeta primers, the PCR was carried out. Profiling relied on immunoSEQ multiplex PCR, and the TCRdb table lists in-frame clones only, not all of them. The table has roughly 250,000 clones, 84% seen once. General observations from the study: Reports credit the classifier with highly specific, highly sensitive diagnosis of cytomegalovirus status.

Whereas donors were nominally healthy upon sampling, unrecorded immune exposures were probable. This clone appeared a few times. Its antigen is as yet unknown. Trimming cost V 6 bases and J 2 bases, with 10 bases left between them. This CDR3 spans 13 amino acids. CDR1 is SNHLY and CDR2 is FYNNEI in the germline V gene. The sequence was obtained from a woman aged 40 to 50 in good health and CMV-seropositive. This chain links TRBV2 with TRBJ2-5; tentative D call: TRBD2 (6 bases). Sample: PBMCs. CDR3: CASSTTRQETQYF. CDR3 DNA: TGTGCCAGCAGCACGACTAGACAAGAGACCCAGTACTTC.